This entry concerns a single T cell receptor beta chain. The data were taken from a study of T-cell reconstitution after alpha-beta-depleted transplantation in children. Unique molecular identifiers were incorporated into the prepared TCRbeta library. TCRdb re-called the PCR reads through MiXCR, storing one row per CDR3 protein. This sample has about 470,000 distinct CDR3 sequences, with approximately 42% found just once. V lost 6 bases to trimming and J lost 2 bases, with 11 bases between them. The CDR3 loop spans 13 amino acids. In germline, CDR1 is MDHEN, CDR2 SYDVKM. This rearrangement joins TRBV28 to TRBJ2-7; no clear D. The TCR was taken from a girl aged 2 to 10 with aplastic anemia, due to receive a stem cell transplant. The sequenced sample was PBMCs, obtained before TCRalphabeta/CD19-depleted stem cell transplant. CDR3 DNA: TGTGCCAGCAGGGTTTCCTTCACCTACGAGCAGTACTTC. Protein product: CASRVSFTYEQYF.